The present T cell receptor beta chain was sequenced within a study of blood T cell repertoires in COVID-19. The V and J ends lost 6 bases and 6 bases respectively, with 14 bases between them. The CDR3 contains 13 residues. Per the study methods: Estimation of nucleated cell counts relied on the amplification of reference gene primers. The data were produced by immunoSEQ multiplex PCR, yet TCRdb's version contains in-frame clones alone and is incomplete. V and J calls and clone size come straight from that table; D and trimming were deduced from the DNA. Of 290,000 or so clones listed, approximately 86% are singletons.

The sequence came from a man between 18 and 35 years old with active or convalescent COVID-19. The chain links TRBV12-3 or TRBV12-4 to TRBJ1-1, with D perhaps matching TRBD1 (6 bases). The sample consisted of peripheral blood. DNA of the CDR3: TGTGCCAGCAGCATACAGGGTATCGCTGAAGCTTTCTTT. It is translated as CASSIQGIAEAFF.